One sample yielded the 12 T cell receptor beta chains listed below, sequenced in a study of CD8 T cells in Susac syndrome. It was with random hexamers that roughly 0.45 to 1 ug RNA was reverse transcribed. TCRdb analysed the immunoSEQ multiplex PCR reads with MiXCR anew, one entry per CDR3 protein. This sample carries 250,000 to 300,000 distinct CDR3 sequences, roughly 90% of them seen once, and the ten largest clones take 0.18%. Sample: CD8+ T cells from PBMCs. The source is a human donor with multiple sclerosis.

The chain links TRBV4-3 to TRBJ1-2; 7 positions match TRBD1. Germline trimming cut 1 base from V and 6 bases from J; bases unmatched to any gene: 11. The CDR3 spans 16 residues. CDR1 and CDR2 from the germline V gene are LGHNA and YSLEER. The CDR3 sequence: CASSQGQGLFFDGYTF. For the CDR3, the DNA is TGCGCCAGCAGCCAAGGACAGGGTCTTTTTTTCGATGGCTACACCTTC.

J is TRBJ2-5 and V is TRBV11-2; tentative D call: TRBD2 (6 bases). From germline, CDR1 is SGHAT and CDR2 FQNNGV. This CDR3 is built from 15 residues. With 3 bases removed from V and 2 bases from J, the gap between germline ends came to 13 bases. CDR3 region: CASSLLAGRQETQYF. The CDR3 DNA reads as TGTGCCAGCAGCTTGTTGGCGGGGAGACAAGAGACCCAGTACTTC.

This chain connects TRBV12-3 or TRBV12-4 to TRBJ2-3; D gene unclear. V was trimmed by 6 bases and J by 0 bases, leaving 28 bases between them. This CDR3 contains 20 residues. Here the CDR3 reads CASRPPPAIEVTLSTDTQYF. CDR3 in DNA: TGTGCCAGCAGACCGCCCCCCGCAATCGAGGTGACGCTCAGCACAGATACGCAGTATTTT.

The genes are TRBV28 and TRBJ2-5; maybe TRBD2 (5 bases). CDR1 MDHEN and CDR2 SYDVKM come from the germline V gene. The CDR3 is made up of 14 amino acids. The germline V and J ends were trimmed by 2 bases and 5 bases, with 12 bases remaining between them. The CDR3 DNA reads as TGTGCCAGCAGTTTACGTCTAGCTTCTGAGACCCAGTACTTC. Translation gives CASSLRLASETQYF.

This chain's CDR3 is CASSLGVLAGGPYNEQFF. As DNA, the CDR3 is TGTGCCAGCAGCTTAGGGGTTCTAGCGGGAGGTCCCTACAATGAGCAGTTCTTC. V is TRBV11-3 and J is TRBJ2-1; TRBD2 agrees at 11 bases. CDR1 and CDR2 from the germline V gene are SGHNT and YENEEA. J was trimmed by 2 bases and V by 1 base; bases with no gene match: 7. The CDR3 runs 18 residues.

This clonotype was detected once. This rearrangement joins TRBV13 to TRBJ2-7, with D unclear. CDR3 size: 13 residues. Per the germline V gene, CDR1 is PRHDT and CDR2 is FYEKMQ (reference sequence). Trimming stripped 5 bases from V and 5 bases from J, with 13 bases between. The CDR3 DNA reads TGTGCCAGCAGCCTCTCGGTCCGGGACGAGCAGTACTTC. Its translation is CASSLSVRDEQYF.

CDR3 sequence reads: CASSEGGGTDTQYF. The DNA of the CDR3 is TGTGCCAGCAGTGAGGGAGGGGGCACAGATACGCAGTATTTT. The rearrangement uses TRBV2 and TRBJ2-3; 7 nucleotides match TRBD2. CDR3 length: 14 amino acids. Per germline, CDR1 SNHLY and CDR2 FYNNEI. V trimming: 3 bases; J trimming: 1 base; junction bases outside the gene matches: 1.

The rearrangement links TRBV20-1 to TRBJ2-3, with TRBD2 identical over 8 bases. CDR3 size: 15 residues. Germline CDR1 is DFQATT and CDR2 is SNEGSKA (reference sequence). J was trimmed by 2 bases and V by 3 bases; bases with no gene match: 7. The CDR3 loop reads CSASVGLGDTDTQYF. DNA of the CDR3: TGCAGTGCTAGCGTGGGACTAGGAGACACAGATACGCAGTATTTT.

V usage is TRBV5-6 and J usage is TRBJ1-2; no definite D call. In germline, CDR1 is SGHDT, CDR2 YYEEEE. There are 14 residues in the CDR3. The germline V and J ends were trimmed by 0 bases and 8 bases, with 14 bases remaining between them. The CDR3, as DNA: TGTGCCAGCAGCTTGGGAGAGTGGGTTTACGGCTACACCTTC. Residues: CASSLGEWVYGYTF.

The rearrangement joins TRBV9 to TRBJ1-2; no reliable D call. The CDR3 is 14 residues long. The germline gives CDR1 SGDLS, CDR2 YYNGEE. V lost 4 bases and J 4 bases, leaving 14 bases between the germline ends. The CDR3 sequence: CASSLPGSPYGYTF. CDR3 nucleotide sequence: TGTGCCAGCAGCCTGCCTGGGAGCCCCTATGGCTACACCTTC.

This clonotype appeared a single time. The chain links TRBV9 to TRBJ2-1; TRBD2 matches 14 bases. With V trimmed by 3 bases and J by 8 bases, 7 bases remained unmatched. Germline CDR1 and CDR2: SGDLS and YYNGEE. The CDR3 runs to 16 residues. The CDR3 DNA follows: TGTGCCAGCAGCGGACTAGCGGGGGGGTCTTGGGATGAGCAGTTCTTC. Its translation is CASSGLAGGSWDEQFF.

The chain joins TRBV27 to TRBJ2-1; D may be TRBD1 or TRBD2 (5 bases each). This CDR3 region has 12 residues. With 10 bases removed from V and 4 bases from J, the gap between germline ends came to 11 bases. CDR1 and CDR2 from the germline V gene are MNHEY and SMNVEV (reference sequence). CDR3 bases: TGTGCCACCAGGGACGGTTACAATGAGCAGTTCTTC. Protein product: CATRDGYNEQFF.